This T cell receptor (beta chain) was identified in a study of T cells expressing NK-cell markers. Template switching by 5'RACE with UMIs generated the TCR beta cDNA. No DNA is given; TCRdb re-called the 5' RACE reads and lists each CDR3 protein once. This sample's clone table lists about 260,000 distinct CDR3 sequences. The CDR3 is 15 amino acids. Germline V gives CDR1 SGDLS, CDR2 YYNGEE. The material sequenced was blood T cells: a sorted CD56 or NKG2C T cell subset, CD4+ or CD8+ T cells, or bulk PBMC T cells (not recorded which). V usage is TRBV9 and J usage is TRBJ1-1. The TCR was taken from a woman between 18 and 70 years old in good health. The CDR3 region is CASSVGAGGNTEAFF.